A selection of T cell receptor beta chains follows, all from one sample in a study of T cells in Graves' hyperthyroidism and ophthalmopathy. TCRdb re-derived calls from the multiplex PCR reads in MiXCR, one entry per CDR3 protein. The table lists hundreds of thousands of distinct CDR3 sequences, 35% to 40% of them singletons. Sample: blood. These receptor sequences come from a man in his late teens or twenties with Graves' hyperthyroidism. Each CDR3 is given with its conserved first and last residue. A D gene is named only where the DNA matches it firmly. The size field is filled for only some rows; it gives once, few, many or a size class.

V gene: TRBV5-1
D gene: TRBD1
clone size: many
J gene: TRBJ2-7
CDR3 DNA: TGCGCCAGCAGCTTACGACAGGGACGGAACGAGCAGTACTTC
CDR3 protein: CASSLRQGRNEQYF

V gene: TRBV7-6
D gene: .
clone size: .
J gene: TRBJ1-1
CDR3 DNA: TGTGCCAGCAGCTTGGCAGCTTTAAAACTTCTGAACACTGAAGCTTTCTTT
CDR3 protein: CASSLAALKLLNTEAFF

V gene: TRBV2
D gene: .
clone size: many
J gene: TRBJ1-5
CDR3 DNA: TGTGCCAGCAGTGATGACAGCAATCAGCCCCAGCATTTT
CDR3 protein: CASSDDSNQPQHF

V gene: TRBV15
D gene: .
clone size: once
J gene: TRBJ1-2
CDR3 DNA: TGTGCCACCAGCAGAGATCAGTTGGGCTACACCTTC
CDR3 protein: CATSRDQLGYTF

V gene: TRBV20-1
D gene: .
clone size: .
J gene: TRBJ1-4
CDR3 DNA: TGCAGTGCTGTAGATTCGGACGAAAAACTGTTTTTT
CDR3 protein: CSAVDSDEKLFF

V gene: TRBV5-1
D gene: .
clone size: .
J gene: TRBJ1-2
CDR3 DNA: TGTGCCAGCAGCTTGGAGTCCAATCGCTATGGCTACACCTTC
CDR3 protein: CASSLESNRYGYTF

V gene: TRBV15
D gene: TRBD1
clone size: few
J gene: TRBJ1-2
CDR3 DNA: TGTGCCAGCAGCCGGGGGACAGGGGGCGGCTACACCTTC
CDR3 protein: CASSRGTGGGYTF

V gene: TRBV28
D gene: .
clone size: .
J gene: TRBJ1-1
CDR3 DNA: TGTGCCAGCAGTTTATTTTGGGGGAACACTGAAGCTTTCTTT
CDR3 protein: CASSLFWGNTEAFF

V gene: TRBV5-6
D gene: .
clone size: few
J gene: TRBJ1-2
CDR3 DNA: TGTGCCAGCAGCGACTCAGATTCTAACTATGGCTACACCTTC
CDR3 protein: CASSDSDSNYGYTF

V gene: TRBV7-9
D gene: .
clone size: .
J gene: TRBJ1-5
CDR3 DNA: TGTGCCAGCAGCAACACCGACTACGAGCATTTT
CDR3 protein: CASSNTDYEHF

V gene: TRBV20-1
D gene: TRBD1
clone size: .
J gene: TRBJ2-7
CDR3 DNA: TGCAGTGCTAGAGATCGTCGTAGGACAGGCTCCTACGAGCAGTACTTC
CDR3 protein: CSARDRRRTGSYEQYF

V gene: TRBV7-9
D gene: .
clone size: many
J gene: TRBJ2-5
CDR3 DNA: TGTGCCAGCACCCCCGGTGAAGGGTGGGGAGAGACCCAGTACTTC
CDR3 protein: CASTPGEGWGETQYF

V gene: TRBV5-1
D gene: TRBD1
clone size: many
J gene: TRBJ1-4
CDR3 DNA: TGCGCCAGCAGCTCTACAGGGGGAGGTAATGAAAAACTGTTTTTT
CDR3 protein: CASSSTGGGNEKLFF

V gene: TRBV29-1
D gene: .
clone size: .
J gene: TRBJ2-7
CDR3 DNA: TGCGGCGTTGAGGGAGACAGCTACGAGCAGTACTTC
CDR3 protein: CGVEGDSYEQYF

V gene: TRBV7-9
D gene: .
clone size: many
J gene: TRBJ2-5
CDR3 DNA: TGTGCCAGCAGGGGACGGAGGGGCCAAGAGACCCAGTACTTC
CDR3 protein: CASRGRRGQETQYF

V gene: TRBV5-1
D gene: .
clone size: many
J gene: TRBJ1-4
CDR3 DNA: TGCGCCAGCAGCTTGTCTTCCGGGGATGAAAAACTGTTTTTT
CDR3 protein: CASSLSSGDEKLFF

V gene: TRBV29-1
D gene: .
clone size: many
J gene: TRBJ2-2
CDR3 DNA: TGCAGCGTTGCAGTACGGAGAAACACCGGGGAGCTGTTTTTT
CDR3 protein: CSVAVRRNTGELFF

V gene: TRBV2
D gene: .
clone size: .
J gene: TRBJ1-5
CDR3 DNA: TGTGCCAGCACTCCCCAGACGGGGACTGGGCCCCAGCATTTT
CDR3 protein: CASTPQTGTGPQHF

V gene: TRBV10-3
D gene: TRBD2
clone size: .
J gene: TRBJ2-3
CDR3 DNA: TGTGCCATGTCACTAGCGGGGGACACAGATACGCAGTATTTT
CDR3 protein: CAMSLAGDTDTQYF

V gene: TRBV7-3
D gene: TRBD2
clone size: few
J gene: TRBJ2-3
CDR3 DNA: TGTGCCAGCAGCTTAAGGGAGGGGGATACGCAGTATTTT
CDR3 protein: CASSLREGDTQYF

V gene: TRBV6-1
D gene: TRBD1
clone size: .
J gene: TRBJ2-7
CDR3 DNA: TGTGCCAGCAAGCGGTCAGGGGGCGAGATTCCAACCTACGAGCAGTACTTC
CDR3 protein: CASKRSGGEIPTYEQYF

V gene: TRBV6-6
D gene: .
clone size: few
J gene: TRBJ1-5
CDR3 DNA: TGTGCCAGCAGTTACGGGGCTCGACAGCCCCAGCATTTT
CDR3 protein: CASSYGARQPQHF

V gene: TRBV7-9
D gene: .
clone size: few
J gene: TRBJ1-5
CDR3 DNA: TGTGCCAGCAGCTTAAGGGCGGCAGGGGATAGCAATCAGCCCCAGCATTTT
CDR3 protein: CASSLRAAGDSNQPQHF

V gene: TRBV10-3
D gene: .
clone size: few
J gene: TRBJ1-4
CDR3 DNA: TGTGCCACCCGTACCGCAACTAATGAAAAACTGTTTTTT
CDR3 protein: CATRTATNEKLFF

V gene: TRBV20-1
D gene: TRBD2
clone size: .
J gene: TRBJ2-7
CDR3 DNA: TGCAGTGCTATCGGGCGGGAGCCACCCTACGAGCAGTACTTC
CDR3 protein: CSAIGREPPYEQYF

V gene: TRBV7-2
D gene: .
clone size: many
J gene: TRBJ2-5
CDR3 DNA: TGTGCCAGCGGAGTAACGGTGGAGACCCAGTACTTC
CDR3 protein: CASGVTVETQYF

V gene: TRBV19
D gene: .
clone size: .
J gene: TRBJ2-2
CDR3 DNA: TGTGCCAGTACAACAGGGCAACGGGGAAACACCGGGGAGCTGTTTTTT
CDR3 protein: CASTTGQRGNTGELFF